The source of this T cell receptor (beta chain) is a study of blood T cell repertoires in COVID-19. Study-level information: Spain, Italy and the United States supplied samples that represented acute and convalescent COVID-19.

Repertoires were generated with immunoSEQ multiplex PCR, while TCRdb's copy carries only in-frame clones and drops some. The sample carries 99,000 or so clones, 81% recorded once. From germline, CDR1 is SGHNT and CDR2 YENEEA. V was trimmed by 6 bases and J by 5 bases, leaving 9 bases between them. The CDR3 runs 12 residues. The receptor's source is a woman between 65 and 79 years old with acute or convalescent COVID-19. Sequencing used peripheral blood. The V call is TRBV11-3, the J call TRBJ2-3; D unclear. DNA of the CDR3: TGTGCCAGCAGTTTGCGGAGAGATACGCAGTATTTT. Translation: CASSLRRDTQYF.